Following are 9 T cell receptor beta chains from one sample sequenced in a study of radiation and T cells in renal cell carcinoma. Measured with immunoSEQ multiplex PCR; TCRdb has only the in-frame clones, and not every one. The repertoire consists of about 130,000 clones, with around 81% occurring once and the leading ten covering around 6.1%. This sample's time point: blood 2 weeks post-SBRT. Treatment indicated: 15 Gy SBRT to primary tumor, nephrectomy 4 weeks later. The sample consisted of blood, taken from a patient whose treatment included radiotherapy and nephrectomy. These receptors all stem from a middle-aged man with renal cell carcinoma.

The DNA of the CDR3 is TGCGCCAGCAGCCGGGGGACAGGGGAAGAGACCCAGTACTTC. It yields the protein CASSRGTGEETQYF. V gene TRBV5-1 combines with J gene TRBJ2-5; 10 bases match TRBD1. V lost 4 bases to trimming and J lost 3 bases; unmatched junction nucleotides: 3. Germline CDR1 reads SGHRS; CDR2 reads YFSETQ. This CDR3 has 14 residues.

To note about this clone: This CDR3 is also generated by other DNA sequences in the sample. The V and J genes are TRBV6-5 and TRBJ2-7, with unresolved D. This CDR3 is 12 amino acids long. With 5 bases removed from V and 1 base from J, the gap between germline ends came to 6 bases. CDR1 MNHEY and CDR2 SVGAGI come from the germline V gene. The CDR3 nucleotides read TGTGCCAGCAGTCCCTCGTCCTACGAGCAGTACTTC. This translates into CASSPSSYEQYF.

This chain uses TRBV9 with TRBJ2-3; TRBD2 might be the D (7 bases). V lost 3 bases and J 8 bases, leaving 16 bases between the germline ends. Germline V gene sequence: CDR1 SGDLS, CDR2 YYNGEE. This CDR3 is built from 14 residues. The CDR3 region is CASSAGQTSPTQYF. CDR3 in DNA: TGTGCCAGCAGCGCAGGACAGACTAGCCCTACGCAGTATTTT.

This sequence joins TRBV6-5 and TRBJ1-2, with 11 bases that match TRBD1. Unmatched junction bases numbered 7, after V lost 6 bases and J lost 7 bases. There are 14 residues in the CDR3. The germline V gene encodes CDR1 MNHEY and CDR2 SVGAGI. This chain's CDR3 is CASSLGQGVFGYTF. DNA of the CDR3: TGTGCCAGCAGCCTGGGACAGGGGGTATTTGGCTACACCTTC.

The chain uses TRBV5-6 and TRBJ2-3; perhaps TRBD1 as D (5 bases). The germline V gene encodes CDR1 SGHDT and CDR2 YYEEEE. Trimming removed 0 bases from V and 7 bases from J, with 12 bases in between. The CDR3 spans 14 residues. CDR3 region: CASSLGRPGHTQYF. The CDR3 nucleotides read TGTGCCAGCAGCTTGGGCAGGCCAGGGCATACGCAGTATTTT.

In its sample, this clone was seen a few times. The J gene is TRBJ1-1, the V gene TRBV9; D ambiguous. Trimming stripped 0 bases from V and 4 bases from J, with 13 bases between. This CDR3 spans 15 amino acids. Germline CDR1 reads SGDLS; CDR2 reads YYNGEE. DNA of the CDR3: TGTGCCAGCAGCGTAGCTCCTCCCCAGGCCACTGAAGCTTTCTTT. Translating it yields CASSVAPPQATEAFF. Based on the CDR3 plus reference TRBV9 and TRBJ1-1, the full variable domain is DSGVTQTPKHLITATGQRVTLRCSPRSGDLSVYWYQQSLDQGLQFLIQYYNGEERAKGNILERFSAQQFPDLHSELNLSSLELGDSALYFCASSVAPPQATEAFFGQGTRLTVV.

J is TRBJ1-3 and V is TRBV6-1; 9 bases are shared with TRBD1. CDR3 length: 15 residues. V shed 3 bases, J shed 2 bases, and the junction held 2 bases outside the gene matches. Germline V CDR1 and CDR2: MNHNS, SASEGT. CDR3: CASSEDRGAGNTIYF. CDR3 nucleotides: TGTGCCAGCAGTGAGGACAGGGGAGCTGGAAACACCATATATTTT.

V is TRBV6-5 and J is TRBJ1-4; 7 bases agree with TRBD1. The length of the CDR3 is 13 residues. Germline trimming cut 8 bases from V and 4 bases from J; bases unmatched to any gene: 4. Germline CDR1 MNHEY, CDR2 SVGAGI. In DNA form, the CDR3 reads TGTGCCAGCGGGGGACAGTTTAATGAAAAACTGTTTTTT. Translation gives CASGGQFNEKLFF.

This chain uses TRBV5-4 with TRBJ2-3; 7 nucleotides match TRBD2. The ends lost 4 bases at V and 2 bases at J; junction bases unmatched: 10. Germline V gene sequence: CDR1 SGHNT, CDR2 YYREEE (reference sequence). The CDR3 runs 16 residues. This CDR3 is CASSLGVAGLTDTQYF. The CDR3 nucleotides are TGTGCCAGCAGCCTCGGGGTAGCGGGCCTCACAGATACGCAGTATTTT.